This entry describes one TCR beta chain. What antigen it recognizes has not been identified. Base qualities are not recorded, but no much larger clone differs from it by a single base. This entry comes from a study of Ad26.COV2.S vaccination and SARS-CoV-2 variants (dated by TCRdb to 2020 to 2022). Some background on the complete study: The specificity and breadth of SARS-CoV-2-reactive T cell receptors after Ad26.COV2.S vaccination were assessed by TCRbeta repertoire sequencing. The TCR-sequenced set comprised approximately 32 samples: around 20 Ad26.COV2.S vaccine recipients, 5 placebo recipients and 8 SARS-CoV-2 convalescent individuals. General findings and caveats noted by the study authors: It was noted by the authors that total T cell responses may have been underestimated by the TCR breadth and depth analyses. Vaccine and placebo recipients had similar non-spike TCR breadth, a finding consistent with the vaccine containing only spike. Spike-specific TCR breadth was higher in Ad26.COV2.S recipients than in placebo recipients (P = 0.0014). Substantial breadth of spike-specific CD8+ and CD4+ T cell responses was reported after vaccination.

Including the terminal cysteine and phenylalanine, the CDR3 comprises 14 residues. The retained sequence is limited to the CDR3, 42 bases, with the frame set at the first base. The germline V gene encodes CDR1 MDHEN and CDR2 SYDVKM. V is pared back by 6 bases and J by 5 bases, with 16 bases lying between the germline termini. TCRbeta CDR3 regions were sequenced with the immunoSEQ Assay. After extraction, genomic DNA underwent amplification by bias-controlled multiplex PCR, followed by high-throughput sequencing. In the original analysis: Collapsing and filtering of sequences were performed to quantify the absolute abundance of each unique TCRbeta CDR3 region. T cell fraction was estimated by normalizing TCRbeta template counts to usable DNA, which was measured by amplifying reference genes present in all nucleated cells. Repertoire TCRs were annotated as SARS-CoV-2-specific by exact matching of V gene, CDR3 amino acid sequence and J gene to a known reactive TCR set. The reference SARS-CoV-2 TCR set came from MIRA and was filtered for enrichment in COVID-19-positive ImmuneCODE repertoires, removing public or cross-reactive TCRs. Using the MIRA antigens, annotated TCRs were further analysed by specific ORF or by position within an ORF. Depth was the summed frequency of annotated unique rearrangements, while breadth was defined as annotated unique rearrangements over total unique productive rearrangements. TCR breadth was compared between groups using two-sided Wilcoxon rank-sum tests. As stored in TCRdb, this immuneACCESS dataset retains in-frame rearrangements with V and J assigned. A fraction of the clones does not appear; measured against another copy, unresolved V genes explain less than half of the discrepancy, and the remainder lacks a known reason. V and J calls and clone size are copied from that table; D and trimming were computed from the DNA. Recorded for this sample are roughly 150,000 clones; about nine tenths of them occurred a single time. Jointly, the top ten make up less than 6% of the sample.

The sample's time point label, decoded: individuals recovered from natural SARS-CoV-2 infection. The rearranged segments are TRBV28 and TRBJ2-5, and TRBD1 may be the D gene, going by 5 matching bases. The TCR sequence derives from a human donor who had recovered from COVID-19. Sequencing was performed on peripheral blood, taken after recovery from COVID-19. The bases are TGTGCCAGCAGGATCCTGGGGCCATGGGAGACCCAGTACTTC. Its amino acids are CASRILGPWETQYF.